Listed here are 30 T cell receptor beta chains from one sample, sequenced in a study of CD4+ T cells in melanoma. Using immunoSEQ multiplex PCR, the repertoire was profiled, and TCRdb retains in-frame clones only, with some absent. The sample lists about 14,000 clones, 68% occurring once. Sample: cells from a culture (not recorded whether cultured in vitro). The receptors come from a human donor with melanoma.

This clone has a handful of counts. This chain connects TRBV18 to TRBJ2-2, with TRBD1 matching 11 bases. V lost 1 base, J lost 6 bases, and 4 bases stayed unmatched. Germline loops: CDR1 KGHSH, CDR2 LQKENI. The CDR3 length is 16 residues. CDR3 in amino acids: CASSPQPGQGAGELFF. The CDR3 DNA sequence: TGTGCCAGCTCACCACAGCCGGGACAGGGGGCCGGGGAGCTGTTTTTT.

The chain joins TRBV9 to TRBJ2-5, with a tentative D call TRBD1 (5 bases). V lost 0 bases, J lost 5 bases, and 17 bases lay in between. This CDR3 comprises 16 residues. Germline CDR1 is SGDLS and CDR2 is YYNGEE. This CDR3 reads CASSVVAQGDIETQYF. In nucleotides, the CDR3 is TGTGCCAGCAGCGTAGTCGCGCAGGGTGACATCGAGACCCAGTACTTC.

This clone was counted between two and nine times. The chain carries TRBV11-3 and TRBJ2-5; D is uncertain. Between the trimmed V and J ends, which lost 2 bases and 3 bases, there was a span of 10 bases. Germline CDR1 and CDR2: SGHNT and YENEEA. This CDR3 is built from 14 residues. The DNA of the CDR3 is TGTGCCAGCAGCTTAACAACGAATAAAGAGACCCAGTACTTC. It yields the protein CASSLTTNKETQYF.

This clone has more than one count but fewer than ten. The chain uses TRBV10-3 and TRBJ1-2, with D hard to call. The germline V gene encodes CDR1 ENHRY and CDR2 SYGVKD. The CDR3 covers 13 residues. V dropped 6 bases and J dropped 10 bases, with 18 bases sitting between them. The CDR3 DNA follows: TGTGCCATCAGCGAGCGAGGTCAATTGGCCTACACCTTC. It specifies CAISERGQLAYTF.

The chain links TRBV6-4 to TRBJ1-6; D is possibly TRBD1 (5 bases). CDR3 length equals 14 residues. Germline assignment: CDR1 MRHNA and CDR2 SNTAGT. The V end lost 7 bases, the J end lost 9 bases, and 16 bases lay between the germline ends. The CDR3 bases are TGTGCCAGCACTGCTTCGGCAGGGCTTTCACCCCTCCACTTT. It is translated as CASTASAGLSPLHF.

J is TRBJ2-5 and V is TRBV27; D is ambiguous. Deletions cut 6 bases from V and 5 bases from J, with 25 bases between. CDR3 size: 17 residues. CDR1 is MNHEY, CDR2 SMNVEV, per germline (reference sequence). Written as DNA, the CDR3 is TGTGCCAGCAGCCCGGCGGCAGGATCCGGTTTGGGGGAGACCCAGTACTTC. Amino acids: CASSPAAGSGLGETQYF.

This clone was seen only a few times. V and J are TRBV18 and TRBJ1-2; TRBD1 matches at 10 bases. The CDR3 runs to 16 residues. Germline V gene sequence: CDR1 KGHSH, CDR2 LQKENI. Trimming cost V 6 bases and J 3 bases; bases outside gene matches: 10. The CDR3 DNA reads TGTGCCAGCTCCTCCGGGACAGGGGATCACCACTATGGCTACACCTTC. It codes for CASSSGTGDHHYGYTF.

Only a few counts were recorded for this clone. For the CDR3, the DNA is TGCGCCAGCAGCTTTGGATCGGGGGGAGAAGCTTTCTTT. Encoded protein: CASSFGSGGEAFF. The chain links TRBV5-1 to TRBJ1-1; D is perhaps TRBD1 (5 bases). The length of the CDR3 is 13 residues. CDR1 and CDR2 (germline): SGHRS, YFSETQ. The V and J ends lost 2 bases and 8 bases respectively, with 13 bases between them.

The rearrangement uses TRBV6-6 and TRBJ1-4; 8 bases are shared with TRBD1. V trimming: 6 bases; J trimming: 8 bases; junction bases outside the gene matches: 8. Germline V gives CDR1 MNHNY, CDR2 SVGAGI (reference sequence). The CDR3 runs 14 residues. The DNA for the CDR3 is TGTGCCAGCAGCTACGGACAGGGCGGAGAAAAACTGTTTTTT. Its protein is CASSYGQGGEKLFF.

Only a few counts were recorded for this clone. The chain couples TRBV2 to TRBJ1-5; D gene unclear. V dropped 1 base and J dropped 1 base, with 5 bases sitting between them. The V gene's germline CDR1 is SNHLY and CDR2 FYNNEI. The CDR3 is 14 residues long. In DNA, the CDR3 is TGTGCCAGCAGTGAAGGGGAGAGCAATCAGCCCCAGCATTTT. Its protein is CASSEGESNQPQHF.

J is TRBJ1-3 and V is TRBV30, with D possibly being TRBD1 (6 bases). The germline V and J ends were trimmed by 0 bases and 0 bases, with 12 bases remaining between them. Germline CDR1 GTSNPN, CDR2 SVGIG (reference sequence). The CDR3 is 16 residues long. CDR3 in DNA: TGTGCCTGGAGTGTACTCGGCAGGGGCTCTGGAAACACCATATATTTT. Amino acid sequence: CAWSVLGRGSGNTIYF.

The chain recombines TRBV2 with TRBJ2-7; TRBD1 agrees at 9 bases. CDR3 length: 15 amino acids. Trimming at V came to 6 bases and at J to 0 bases, leaving 6 bases not matched to a gene. CDR1 is SNHLY, CDR2 FYNNEI, per germline. The CDR3 coding sequence is TGTGCCAGCAGCCAGACAGGGGGGAACTCCTACGAGCAGTACTTC. Amino acid sequence: CASSQTGGNSYEQYF.

The sample holds a few counts of this clone. V usage is TRBV7-9 and J usage is TRBJ1-1; a possible D gene is TRBD1 (5 bases). Germline V CDR1 and CDR2: SEHNR, FQNEAQ (reference sequence). Trimming cost V 1 base and J 9 bases, with 15 bases left between them. This CDR3 has 14 residues. The CDR3 is CASSLGRDGGKAFF. For the CDR3, the DNA is TGTGCCAGCAGCTTAGGAAGGGACGGAGGGAAAGCTTTCTTT.

This clone was seen more than once but under ten times. The rearrangement joins TRBV5-4 to TRBJ2-5; D is possibly TRBD1 or TRBD2 (5 bases each). Per germline, CDR1 SGHNT and CDR2 YYREEE (reference sequence). This CDR3 has 13 residues. Trimming removed 2 bases at V and 4 bases at J, with 9 bases between. CDR3 sequence: CASSFPGTETQYF. Written as DNA, the CDR3 is TGTGCCAGCAGCTTCCCAGGGACAGAGACCCAGTACTTC.

The chain is built from TRBV6-1 and TRBJ2-2; D unresolved. The V gene lost 3 bases and the J gene lost 1 base, with 6 bases spanning the gap. There are 14 residues in the CDR3. Germline assignment: CDR1 MNHNS and CDR2 SASEGT. CDR3 sequence (DNA): TGTGCCAGCAGTGACTATTTGAACACCGGGGAGCTGTTTTTT. Its translation: CASSDYLNTGELFF.

The J gene is TRBJ1-4, the V gene TRBV9; no clear D. The germline CDR1 and CDR2 sequences are SGDLS and YYNGEE. This CDR3 spans 15 amino acids. V was shortened by 0 bases and J by 8 bases, with 14 bases between the two germline ends. This chain's CDR3 is CASSVDPMGLEKLFF. The CDR3 DNA sequence: TGTGCCAGCAGCGTAGACCCCATGGGTTTAGAAAAACTGTTTTTT. Drawing the rest from reference TRBV9 and TRBJ1-4, the complete variable domain is DSGVTQTPKHLITATGQRVTLRCSPRSGDLSVYWYQQSLDQGLQFLIQYYNGEERAKGNILERFSAQQFPDLHSELNLSSLELGDSALYFCASSVDPMGLEKLFFGSGTQLSVL.

The chain recombines TRBV29-1 with TRBJ1-2; TRBD1 matches 7 bases. This CDR3 is 13 amino acids long. V shed 6 bases, J shed 7 bases, and the junction held 11 bases outside the gene matches. CDR1 SQVTM and CDR2 ANQGSEA come from the germline V gene. As DNA, the CDR3 is TGCAGCGTAGACACAGGGGTGGTAGGTGGCTACACCTTC. It translates to CSVDTGVVGGYTF.

This clone was seen just once. This sample also contains other DNA sequences that code for the same CDR3. The chain employs TRBV5-1 and TRBJ2-5; D is unresolved. The CDR3 consists of 11 residues. Trimming pared 4 bases from V and 2 bases from J, leaving 3 bases between. Germline lookup yields CDR1 SGHRS and CDR2 YFSETQ. The CDR3 is CASSEQETQYF. In DNA, the CDR3 is TGCGCCAGCAGCGAGCAAGAGACCCAGTACTTC.

This rearrangement joins TRBV19 to TRBJ1-6, with D possibly matching TRBD1 (5 bases). The CDR3 has 13 amino acids. Germline V gene lookup returns CDR1 LNHDA and CDR2 SQIVND (reference sequence). V gave up 7 bases and J gave up 5 bases, with 9 bases separating them. CDR3 sequence reads: CASNQGNNSPLHF. CDR3 coding DNA: TGTGCCAGTAACCAGGGCAATAATTCACCCCTCCACTTT.

This clone was recorded a few times. V usage is TRBV27 and J usage is TRBJ2-2; D gene ambiguous. Germline V lookup: CDR1 MNHEY, CDR2 SMNVEV (reference sequence). The V end was cut by 4 bases, the J end by 3 bases, with 9 bases between. The CDR3 runs 14 residues. Here the CDR3 DNA reads TGTGCCAGCAGTTCCCAATCCTACACCGGGGAGCTGTTTTTT. It specifies CASSSQSYTGELFF.

V gene TRBV7-8 combines with J gene TRBJ2-5, with TRBD1 matching 7 bases. The J call is doubtful: the DNA matches TRBJ2-7 better. Germline CDR1 SGHVS, CDR2 FQNEAQ. The CDR3 spans 14 residues. As DNA, the CDR3 is TGTGCCAGCAGCTATCACAGGGGATCCTACGAGCAGTACTTC. This sequence encodes CASSYHRGSYEQYF.

V usage is TRBV5-1 and J usage is TRBJ2-5; possibly TRBD2 for D (7 bases). This CDR3 contains 16 residues. V was clipped by 1 base and J by 1 base, with 14 bases between them. Per the germline V gene, CDR1 is SGHRS and CDR2 is YFSETQ. As DNA, the CDR3 is TGCGCCAGCAGCTTGTCCGCGGGGGCGATCCAAGAGACCCAGTACTTC. Translation: CASSLSAGAIQETQYF.

The chain carries TRBV7-2 and TRBJ2-2; D is tentatively TRBD1 or TRBD2 (5 bases each). Germline V gene data show CDR1 as SGHTA and CDR2 as FQGNSA. Trimming removed 8 bases from V and 1 base from J, with 14 bases in between. CDR3 length: 15 amino acids. The DNA for the CDR3 is TGTGCCAGCTCGGGACGTAACCTGAACACCGGGGAGCTGTTTTTT. It encodes CASSGRNLNTGELFF.

This clone showed up just once. The V and J genes are TRBV5-5 and TRBJ2-7; the D gene is possibly TRBD1 (6 bases). V was shortened by 1 base and J by 2 bases, with 16 bases between the two germline ends. The CDR3 is made up of 16 amino acids. The germline V gene has CDR1 SGHKS and CDR2 YYEKEE (reference sequence). The DNA for the CDR3 is TGTGCCAGCAGCTTGCTAGGGGGATTCGACACCTACGAGCAGTACTTC. Protein sequence: CASSLLGGFDTYEQYF.

CDR3 protein: CASSPPGQIYGYTF. Written as DNA, the CDR3 is TGTGCCAGCAGTCCCCCGGGACAGATCTATGGCTACACCTTC. The gene calls are TRBV5-4 and TRBJ1-2; 7 nucleotides align to TRBD1. Germline-derived CDR1 and CDR2 are SGHNT and YYREEE (reference sequence). The trim removed 5 bases at V and 4 bases at J, leaving 8 bases unmatched. CDR3 length equals 14 residues.

This sequence joins TRBV6-4 and TRBJ2-7; TRBD1 matches 7 bases. This CDR3 comprises 13 residues. Germline V lookup: CDR1 MRHNA, CDR2 SNTAGT. V lost 7 bases, J lost 5 bases, and 8 bases stayed unmatched. This chain's CDR3 is CASTSTGIHEQYF. The CDR3 DNA sequence: TGTGCCAGCACTTCGACAGGGATCCACGAGCAGTACTTC.

This clone was picked up a small number of times. CDR3 nucleotides: TGTGCCAGTAGTATCCGTGGCAGAGATTCACCCCTCCACTTT. Its translation: CASSIRGRDSPLHF. The chain combines TRBV19 with TRBJ1-6, with unresolved D. V shed 3 bases and J shed 8 bases, with 11 bases lying between them. Per germline, CDR1 LNHDA and CDR2 SQIVND (reference sequence). This CDR3 is 14 amino acids long. Variable domain in full (rest from reference TRBV19 and TRBJ1-6): DGGITQSPKYLFRKEGQNVTLSCEQNLNHDAMYWYRQDPGQGLRLIYYSQIVNDFQKGDIAEGYSVSREKKESFPLTVTSAQKNPTAFYLCASSIRGRDSPLHFGNGTRLTVT.

The chain joins TRBV6-5 to TRBJ2-1, with TRBD1 as a possible D gene (6 bases). The CDR3 has 15 amino acids. Germline lookup yields CDR1 MNHEY and CDR2 SVGAGI. Trimming removed 6 bases at V and 0 bases at J, with 12 bases between. The CDR3 nucleotides are TGTGCCAGCAGATTTTCCAGGGGCTCCTACAATGAGCAGTTCTTC. The encoded protein is CASRFSRGSYNEQFF.

V usage is TRBV11-2 and J usage is TRBJ2-7; D unclear. The CDR3 totals 11 residues. V dropped 5 bases and J dropped 6 bases, with 8 bases sitting between them. CDR1 is SGHAT and CDR2 is FQNNGV in the germline V gene. This chain's CDR3 is CASSALGEQYF. The CDR3 DNA sequence: TGTGCCAGCAGCGCACTCGGCGAGCAGTACTTC.

The rearrangement links TRBV6-5 to TRBJ2-1; D call uncertain. Deletions cut 0 bases from V and 8 bases from J, with 11 bases between. Germline CDR1 is MNHEY and CDR2 is SVGAGI. This CDR3 is 14 amino acids long. The CDR3 DNA reads as TGTGCCAGCAGTTACTCTGTTGGCGGCGATGAGCAGTTCTTC. This translates into CASSYSVGGDEQFF.